Below are 17 T cell receptor beta chains sequenced from a single sample in a study of T cell changes during pregnancy in multiple sclerosis. The assay was immunoSEQ multiplex PCR, and TCRdb's table has in-frame clones only and misses some. The sample includes about 74,000 clones, roughly 91% of them seen just once. Sequences were derived from peripheral blood, sampled in the third trimester of pregnancy. These receptors were collected from a female donor with multiple sclerosis, enrolled in a pregnancy study.

Concerning this clone: Relative to the germline gene, one junction end is altered; a read error may explain this. J is TRBJ2-1 and V is TRBV9; TRBD2 agrees at 7 bases. The germline V gene encodes CDR1 SGDLS and CDR2 YYNGEE. This CDR3 has 17 amino acids. This CDR3 is CASSVGPAGSSNNEQFF. CDR3 bases: TGTGCCAGCAGCGTCGGTCCAGCGGGGTCCTCCAACAATGAGCAGTTCTTC.

V is TRBV11-2 and J is TRBJ2-3; 8 bases are shared with TRBD2. CDR3 length: 15 amino acids. V dropped 6 bases and J dropped 2; count of bases not matched to a gene: 7. Germline CDR1 is SGHAT and CDR2 is FQNNGV. The CDR3 loop reads CASRHTSGDTDTQYF. As DNA, the CDR3 is TGTGCCAGCAGGCATACTAGCGGAGACACAGATACGCAGTATTTT.

Concerning this clone: The sample has other DNA sequences that encode this CDR3 too. The rearrangement links TRBV4-3 to TRBJ1-2; D gene ambiguous. Germline loops: CDR1 LGHNA, CDR2 YSLEER. Trimming stripped 1 base from V and 6 bases from J, with 18 bases between. The CDR3 has 16 amino acids. The CDR3 spells CASSQGLSTEFHGYTF. The CDR3, as DNA: TGCGCCAGCAGCCAAGGACTGTCCACGGAGTTCCATGGCTACACCTTC.

The chain links TRBV9 to TRBJ1-6; D call uncertain. The V gene lost 3 bases and the J gene lost 2 bases, with 12 bases spanning the gap. Per germline, CDR1 SGDLS and CDR2 YYNGEE. The CDR3 loop spans 16 amino acids. DNA for the CDR3: TGTGCCAGCAGCGCGTCCCAAACTCCCTATAATTCACCCCTCCACTTT. This translates into CASSASQTPYNSPLHF.

The chain links TRBV6-1 to TRBJ1-5; D unresolved. CDR3 length: 17 amino acids. Germline V gene sequence: CDR1 MNHNS, CDR2 SASEGT. Trimming left V 4 bases short and J 0 bases short, with 16 bases between. CDR3 residues: CASSGWASGSSNQPQHF. CDR3 DNA sequence: TGTGCCAGCAGTGGATGGGCCTCTGGGTCTAGCAATCAGCCCCAGCATTTT.

This clone was counted a single time. This chain joins TRBV10-2 and TRBJ2-5, with D perhaps TRBD2 (5 bases). This CDR3 has 11 residues. Germline assignment: CDR1 WSHSY and CDR2 SAAADI. Trimming removed 2 bases from V and 9 bases from J, with 7 bases in between. The CDR3 sequence: CASSERGAQYF. CDR3 DNA sequence: TGCGCCAGCAGTGAGCGGGGAGCCCAGTACTTC.

The chain uses TRBV2 and TRBJ1-5, with no clear D. Trimming cost V 1 base and J 8 bases, with 12 bases left between them. From germline, CDR1 is SNHLY and CDR2 FYNNEI. The CDR3 extends over 14 amino acids. The CDR3 sequence: CASSEVGGGKPQHF. As DNA, the CDR3 is TGTGCCAGCAGTGAAGTCGGCGGAGGCAAGCCCCAGCATTTT.

The V and J genes are TRBV27 and TRBJ1-4, with D possibly being TRBD1 (5 bases). The V end lost 2 bases, the J end lost 8 bases, and 18 bases lay between the germline ends. CDR1 is MNHEY and CDR2 is SMNVEV in the germline V gene (reference sequence). There are 16 residues in the CDR3. As DNA, the CDR3 is TGTGCCAGCAGTTTAAATTTGATGACAGTGCGAGAAAAACTGTTTTTT. Its translation is CASSLNLMTVREKLFF.

DNA of the CDR3: TGTGCCAGCAGCGTAGACGGGGGACAGGGCTACGAGCAGTACTTC. Its translation: CASSVDGGQGYEQYF. The chain combines TRBV9 with TRBJ2-7; 9 nucleotides line up with TRBD1. There are 15 residues in the CDR3. Germline values: CDR1 SGDLS, CDR2 YYNGEE. After removal of 0 bases from V and 3 bases from J, the junction contained 4 bases not matched to a gene.

This chain links TRBV5-1 with TRBJ1-2; TRBD1 is a possible D gene (6 bases). Trimming removed 3 bases from V and 0 bases from J, with 15 bases in between. The CDR3 totals 16 residues. Germline CDR1 and CDR2: SGHRS and YFSETQ. CDR3 protein: CASSSHTGQPNYGYTF. CDR3 coding DNA: TGCGCCAGCAGCTCTCATACGGGACAACCTAACTATGGCTACACCTTC.

The chain is built from TRBV6-1 and TRBJ2-7, with 8 bases matching TRBD2. V lost 8 bases to trimming and J lost 5 bases; unmatched junction nucleotides: 8. This CDR3 comprises 13 residues. Germline CDR1 reads MNHNS; CDR2 reads SASEGT. The CDR3 DNA reads as TGTGCCAGCGGCGCGGGGGGCAGGGACGAGCAGTACTTC. This encodes CASGAGGRDEQYF.

V and J are TRBV30 and TRBJ2-3, with 9 bases identical to TRBD2. J lost 0 bases, V lost 5 bases, and 3 bases had no gene match. From germline, CDR1 is GTSNPN and CDR2 SVGIG (reference sequence). The CDR3 has 14 amino acids. The CDR3 sequence: CAWQRGVSTDTQYF. CDR3 in DNA: TGTGCCTGGCAGCGGGGGGTCAGCACAGATACGCAGTATTTT.

This clone was seen a handful of times. This chain links TRBV7-6 with TRBJ2-7; TRBD1 agrees at 9 bases. CDR3 size: 15 residues. J lost 6 bases, V lost 5 bases, and 11 bases had no gene match. CDR1 is SGHVS, CDR2 FNYEAQ, per germline. CDR3 amino acids: CASSPYQGQGSEQYF. CDR3 sequence (DNA): TGTGCCAGCAGCCCATACCAGGGACAGGGATCCGAGCAGTACTTC.

The V and J genes are TRBV7-8 and TRBJ1-5; perhaps TRBD1 as D (6 bases). Germline CDR1 is SGHVS and CDR2 is FQNEAQ. The CDR3 sequence is 14 residues long. V was cut by 5 bases and J by 5 bases, with 13 bases left in between. DNA for the CDR3: TGTGCCAGCAGCCTCCGGGACACTTATCAGCCCCAGCATTTT. Translation gives CASSLRDTYQPQHF.

V is TRBV5-1 and J is TRBJ2-5; TRBD1 is a possible D gene (6 bases). There are 16 residues in the CDR3. Germline V gives CDR1 SGHRS, CDR2 YFSETQ. V was pared by 0 bases and J by 5 bases, with 17 bases between. CDR3 region: CASSLGLGARTETQYF. Here the CDR3 DNA reads TGCGCCAGCAGCTTGGGGTTGGGGGCCCGAACGGAGACCCAGTACTTC.

The rearrangement joins TRBV7-9 to TRBJ2-7, with 9 bases identical to TRBD1. CDR1 and CDR2 from the germline V gene are SEHNR and FQNEAQ (reference sequence). The V and J ends lost 3 bases and 4 bases, in that order; junction bases with no gene match: 7. This CDR3 has 15 residues. CDR3 in DNA: TGTGCCAGCAGCTTCCCGGGACAGGGAGCGTACGAGCAGTACTTC. It yields the protein CASSFPGQGAYEQYF. Drawing the rest from reference TRBV7-9 and TRBJ2-7, the complete variable domain is DTGVSQNPRHKITKRGQNVTFRCDPISEHNRLYWYRQTLGQGPEFLTYFQNEAQLEKSRLLSDRFSAERPKGSFSTLEIQRTEQGDSAMYLCASSFPGQGAYEQYFGPGTRLTVT.

The rearrangement uses TRBV18 and TRBJ2-3; 13 bases line up with TRBD2. Germline V gene data show CDR1 as KGHSH and CDR2 as LQKENI. V gave up 2 bases and J gave up 6 bases; unmatched junction bases: 5. This CDR3 region has 16 residues. CDR3 bases: TGTGCCAGCTCACCATGGACTAGCGGGGGATATGATACGCAGTATTTT. Amino acids: CASSPWTSGGYDTQYF.